This T cell receptor (beta chain) came from a study of vaccination and CD4 T cells after COVID-19. Study information: The convalescent population consisted of six males and four females, two of whom were of Hispanic ethnicity. In culture, cells were exposed to overlapping spike peptides from SARS-CoV-2, HCoV-NL63, HCoV-OC43 and HCoV-229E.

CD4+ T cells that had been cultured provided DNA sequenced with the Oncomine TCR Beta short-read assay. TCRdb independently ran MiXCR on the PCR reads; one entry per CDR3 protein. The table records more than 12,000 distinct CDR3 sequences, roughly 50% of them present only once. On this clonotype: The antigen is undetermined.

The sample's treatment: roughly nine-day PBMC culture with coronavirus spike peptide pools or control peptides (ViraFEST assay). CDR1 and CDR2 (germline): LNHNV, YYDKDF (reference sequence). CDR3 size: 15 residues. Between the trimmed V and J ends, which lost 5 bases and 0 bases, there was a span of 11 bases. The chain carries TRBV15 and TRBJ2-1; D is ambiguous. This clonotype was obtained from a human donor who had recovered from COVID-19. The sequencing used CD4+ T cells from blood, cultured in vitro, collected before SARS-CoV-2 vaccination. CDR3: CATSDQGSSYNEQFF. DNA for the CDR3: TGTGCCACCAGCGACCAAGGCAGCTCCTACAATGAGCAGTTCTTC.